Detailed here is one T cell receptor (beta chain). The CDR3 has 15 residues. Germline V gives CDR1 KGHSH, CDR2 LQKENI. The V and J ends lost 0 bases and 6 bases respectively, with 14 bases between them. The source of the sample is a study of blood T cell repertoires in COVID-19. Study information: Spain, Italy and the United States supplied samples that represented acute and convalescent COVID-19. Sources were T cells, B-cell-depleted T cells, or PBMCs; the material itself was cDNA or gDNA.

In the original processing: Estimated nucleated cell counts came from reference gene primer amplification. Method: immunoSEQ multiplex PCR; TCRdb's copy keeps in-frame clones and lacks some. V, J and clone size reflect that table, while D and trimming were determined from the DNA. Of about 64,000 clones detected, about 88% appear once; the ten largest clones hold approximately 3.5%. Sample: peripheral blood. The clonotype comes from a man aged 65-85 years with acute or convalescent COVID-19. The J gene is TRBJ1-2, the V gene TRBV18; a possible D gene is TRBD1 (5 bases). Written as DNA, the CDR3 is TGTGCCAGCTCACCACCGGCGCAAGGGGAACATGGCTACACCTTC. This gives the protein CASSPPAQGEHGYTF.